This entry concerns a single T cell receptor (beta chain). Germline V gene data show CDR1 as KGHSH and CDR2 as LQKENI. Trimming removed 3 bases from V and 6 bases from J; junction bases left unmatched: 1. The CDR3 length is 13 residues. Clones were read by immunoSEQ multiplex PCR, and TCRdb kept only the in-frame ones, dropping some. Here the sample spans about 240,000 clones, 80% to 95% being singletons. This entry belongs to a study of blood T cell repertoires in COVID-19. Looking at the study overall: Collection of acute and convalescent COVID-19 samples took place in the United States, Italy and Spain.

The sequenced sample consisted of peripheral blood. The V call is TRBV18, the J call TRBJ1-2; 10 bases match TRBD1. This clonotype was obtained from a man under 40 with COVID-19, enrolled during active disease. The CDR3 region is CASSPGQGNGYTF. The CDR3 DNA reads TGTGCCAGCTCACCGGGACAGGGGAATGGCTACACCTTC.